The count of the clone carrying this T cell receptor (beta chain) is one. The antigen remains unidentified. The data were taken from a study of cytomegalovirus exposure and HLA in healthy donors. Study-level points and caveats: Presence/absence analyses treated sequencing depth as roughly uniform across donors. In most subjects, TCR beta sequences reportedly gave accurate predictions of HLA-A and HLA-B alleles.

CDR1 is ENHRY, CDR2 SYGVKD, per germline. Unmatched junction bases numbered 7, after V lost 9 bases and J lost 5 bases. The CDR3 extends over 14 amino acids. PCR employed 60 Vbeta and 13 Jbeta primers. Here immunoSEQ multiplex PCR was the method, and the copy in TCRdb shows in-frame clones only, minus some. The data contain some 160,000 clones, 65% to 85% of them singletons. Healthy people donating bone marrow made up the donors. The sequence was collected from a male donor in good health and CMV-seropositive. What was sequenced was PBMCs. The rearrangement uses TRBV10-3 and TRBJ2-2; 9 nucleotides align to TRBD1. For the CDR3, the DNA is TGTGCCATGAAGGACAGGGGCGATACCGGGGAGCTGTTTTTT. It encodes CAMKDRGDTGELFF.